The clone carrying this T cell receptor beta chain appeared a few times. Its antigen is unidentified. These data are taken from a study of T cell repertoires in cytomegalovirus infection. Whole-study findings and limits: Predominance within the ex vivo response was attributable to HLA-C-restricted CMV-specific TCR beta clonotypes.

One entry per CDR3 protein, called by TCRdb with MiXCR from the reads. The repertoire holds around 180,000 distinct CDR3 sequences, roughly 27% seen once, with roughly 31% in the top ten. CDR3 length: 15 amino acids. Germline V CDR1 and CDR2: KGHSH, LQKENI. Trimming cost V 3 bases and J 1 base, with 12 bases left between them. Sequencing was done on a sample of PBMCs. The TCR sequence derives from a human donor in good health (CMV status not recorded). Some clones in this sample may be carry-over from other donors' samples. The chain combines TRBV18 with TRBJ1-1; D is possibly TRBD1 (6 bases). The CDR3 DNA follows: TGTGCCAGCTCACCCGGGGGACATAAGAACACTGAAGCTTTCTTT. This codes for CASSPGGHKNTEAFF.